The 17 T cell receptor beta chains below were found in one sample sequenced in a study of blood T cell repertoires in COVID-19. Here immunoSEQ multiplex PCR was the method, and the copy in TCRdb shows in-frame clones only, minus some. The data contain some 120,000 clones, more than 75% of them seen just once; the ten biggest clones take up around 20%. The sequenced sample consisted of peripheral blood. The receptors originated from a woman aged 50 to 60 who had recovered from COVID-19.

The chain employs TRBV18 and TRBJ1-5; 7 positions agree with TRBD1. This CDR3 contains 13 residues. The J segment lost 3 bases and the V segment lost 9 bases, leaving 5 bases of the junction unmatched. Germline V gene sequence: CDR1 KGHSH, CDR2 LQKENI. CDR3 nucleotide sequence: TGTGCCAGTCAGGGGGGAAACAATCAGCCCCAGCATTTT. The encoded protein is CASQGGNNQPQHF.

The genes are TRBV6-5 and TRBJ1-3; D gene uncertain. This CDR3 region has 14 residues. Germline values: CDR1 MNHEY, CDR2 SVGAGI. V lost 6 bases to trimming and J lost 1 base, with 10 bases between them. CDR3: CASSRGKSGNTIYF. Here the CDR3 DNA reads TGTGCCAGCAGCCGCGGAAAGTCTGGAAACACCATATATTTT.

The chain joins TRBV7-9 to TRBJ1-4, with a possible D match to TRBD1 (6 bases). The ends were cut back, 5 bases at V and 5 bases at J, with 9 bases in the middle. This CDR3 contains 13 residues. Germline V gene data show CDR1 as SEHNR and CDR2 as FQNEAQ (reference sequence). The CDR3 is CASSPGENEKLFF. The CDR3 DNA sequence: TGTGCCAGCAGCCCAGGGGAAAATGAAAAACTGTTTTTT.

The table lists this clone with a few counts. The V and J genes are TRBV28 and TRBJ1-1; no firm D call. Deletions cut 7 bases from V and 1 base from J, with 13 bases between. The CDR3 loop spans 14 amino acids. CDR1 MDHEN and CDR2 SYDVKM come from the germline V gene. The CDR3 DNA follows: TGTGCCAGCACTAGCCCGGGCCAGAACACTGAAGCTTTCTTT. Its protein is CASTSPGQNTEAFF. Looking up the rest from reference TRBV28 and TRBJ1-1 gives the full variable domain: DVKVTQSSRYLVKRTGEKVFLECVQDMDHENMFWYRQDPGLGLRLIYFSYDVKMKEKGDIPEGYSVSREKKERFSLILESASTNQTSMYLCASTSPGQNTEAFFGQGTRLTVV.

The chain recombines TRBV5-6 with TRBJ1-2; 8 positions agree with TRBD1. V trimming: 4 bases; J trimming: 4 bases; junction bases outside the gene matches: 12. Germline values: CDR1 SGHDT, CDR2 YYEEEE. The CDR3 totals 16 residues. CDR3 loop: CASSLLRQGPGYGYTF. In DNA form, the CDR3 reads TGTGCCAGCAGCCTACTTAGACAGGGGCCAGGCTATGGCTACACCTTC. Variable domain in full (rest from reference TRBV5-6 and TRBJ1-2): DAGVTQSPTHLIKTRGQQVTLRCSPKSGHDTVSWYQQALGQGPQFIFQYYEEEERQRGNFPDRFSGHQFPNYSSELNVNALLLGDSALYLCASSLLRQGPGYGYTFGSGTRLTVV.

The J gene is TRBJ2-7, the V gene TRBV27, with 11 positions matching TRBD1. The CDR3 sequence is 14 residues long. The V and J ends lost 5 bases and 5 bases, in that order; junction bases with no gene match: 5. Germline values: CDR1 MNHEY, CDR2 SMNVEV (reference sequence). The CDR3 loop is CASSPAGQGDEQYF. CDR3 DNA sequence: TGTGCCAGCAGTCCAGCGGGACAGGGGGACGAGCAGTACTTC.

This chain connects TRBV12-3 or TRBV12-4 to TRBJ1-2; 9 bases map to TRBD1. J gave up 10 bases and V 4 bases, and 4 bases lay outside the gene matches. CDR3 length: 12 amino acids. The CDR3 is CASSSHRGPYTF. The CDR3 DNA reads as TGTGCCAGCAGTTCCCACAGGGGGCCCTACACCTTC.

The chain recombines TRBV7-9 with TRBJ2-1; D perhaps matches TRBD1 (6 bases). Trimming took 0 bases from V and 6 from J, leaving 15 bases between them. Germline CDR1 and CDR2: SEHNR and FQNEAQ (reference sequence). This CDR3 has 16 amino acids. The CDR3 here is CASSLARTGWGNEQFF. For the CDR3, the DNA is TGTGCCAGCAGCTTAGCGCGTACAGGGTGGGGCAATGAGCAGTTCTTC.

This sequence joins TRBV19 and TRBJ2-3, with 8 bases aligning to TRBD1. CDR3 length: 15 residues. Germline-derived CDR1 and CDR2 are LNHDA and SQIVND (reference sequence). V was pared by 4 bases and J by 1 base, with 4 bases of the junction left unmatched. CDR3 loop: CASSTGQGRTDTQYF. The CDR3 nucleotides read TGTGCCAGTAGTACCGGACAGGGCCGCACAGATACGCAGTATTTT.

J is TRBJ2-3 and V is TRBV2, with D possibly matching TRBD2 (5 bases). The CDR3 consists of 14 residues. CDR1 and CDR2 (germline): SNHLY, FYNNEI. The V gene lost 6 bases and the J gene lost 4 bases, with 14 bases spanning the gap. The CDR3 DNA is TGTGCCAGCAGCTTGGTTACCGGGGCAGATACGCAGTATTTT. It yields the protein CASSLVTGADTQYF. Full variable domain (remainder filled in from reference TRBV2 and TRBJ2-3): EPEVTQTPSHQVTQMGQEVILRCVPISNHLYFYWYRQILGQKVEFLVSFYNNEISEKSEIFDDQFSVERPDGSNFTLKIRSTKLEDSAMYFCASSLVTGADTQYFGPGTRLTVL.

This sequence joins TRBV5-8 and TRBJ1-1, with a weak D call TRBD1 (6 bases). There are 15 residues in the CDR3. CDR1 SGHTS and CDR2 YDEGEE come from the germline V gene. Deletions cut 0 bases from V and 9 bases from J, with 18 bases between. CDR3 protein: CASSLGDTGPGKAFF. The DNA of the CDR3 is TGTGCCAGCAGCTTGGGGGATACAGGGCCGGGGAAAGCTTTCTTT. Filled out from reference TRBV5-8 and TRBJ1-1, the complete variable domain reads EAGVTQSPTHLIKTRGQQATLRCSPISGHTSVYWYQQALGLGLQFLLWYDEGEERNRGNFPPRFSGRQFPNYSSELNVNALELEDSALYLCASSLGDTGPGKAFFGQGTRLTVV.

This chain joins TRBV11-1 and TRBJ2-3; possibly TRBD2 for D (5 bases). In germline, CDR1 is SGHAT, CDR2 FQDESV (reference sequence). The CDR3 loop spans 13 amino acids. Trimming pared 8 bases from V and 1 base from J, leaving 10 bases between. CDR3 nucleotides: TGTGCCAGCGGACTTCGGGGCACAGATACGCAGTATTTT. It codes for CASGLRGTDTQYF.

This rearrangement joins TRBV19 to TRBJ2-2; 7 nucleotides match TRBD1. The CDR3 has 16 residues. V shed 5 bases, J shed 4 bases, and the junction held 10 bases outside the gene matches. Germline V gene lookup returns CDR1 LNHDA and CDR2 SQIVND (reference sequence). CDR3 nucleotide sequence: TGTGCCAGTAGTCTTCCGGGACAGATCCGCACCGGGGAGCTGTTTTTT. Translating gives CASSLPGQIRTGELFF. Drawing the rest from reference TRBV19 and TRBJ2-2, the complete variable domain is DGGITQSPKYLFRKEGQNVTLSCEQNLNHDAMYWYRQDPGQGLRLIYYSQIVNDFQKGDIAEGYSVSREKKESFPLTVTSAQKNPTAFYLCASSLPGQIRTGELFFGEGSRLTVL.

The DNA of the CDR3 is TGCGCCAGCAGCTCCTCAGGATCGAGCGGGGAGCTGTTTTTT. This gives the protein CASSSSGSSGELFF. The rearrangement links TRBV5-1 to TRBJ2-2; D ambiguous. The CDR3 contains 14 residues. CDR1 and CDR2 from the germline V gene are SGHRS and YFSETQ. The V end was cut by 3 bases, the J end by 7 bases, with 13 bases between.

This chain links TRBV5-1 with TRBJ2-6; TRBD2 might be the D (6 bases). The V and J ends lost 6 bases and 0 bases respectively, with 19 bases between them. Germline V gene data show CDR1 as SGHRS and CDR2 as YFSETQ. CDR3 size: 18 residues. The CDR3 bases are TGCGCCAGCACCGTCGACGGGGGAATAAGCTCTGGGGCCAACGTCCTGACTTTC. Amino acids: CASTVDGGISSGANVLTF.

The rearrangement joins TRBV6-5 to TRBJ1-6, with TRBD1 identical over 9 bases. Germline V gene lookup returns CDR1 MNHEY and CDR2 SVGAGI. This CDR3 spans 13 amino acids. After removal of 6 bases from V and 10 bases from J, the junction contained 4 bases not matched to a gene. The CDR3 DNA follows: TGTGCCAGCAGCCCGGACAGGGGCTCACCCCTCCACTTT. Translation gives CASSPDRGSPLHF.

This sequence joins TRBV10-3 and TRBJ1-2; D might be TRBD1 (5 bases). V dropped 3 bases and J dropped 2 bases, with 10 bases sitting between them. CDR1 and CDR2 from the germline V gene are ENHRY and SYGVKD. The CDR3 covers 14 residues. The CDR3 DNA is TGTGCCATCAGTGATTCAGGGCAGAACTATGGCTACACCTTC. Its translation: CAISDSGQNYGYTF.